The 18 T cell receptor beta chains reported below all come from one sample, sequenced in a study of shared clonotypes between healthy human individuals. The assay was immunoSEQ multiplex PCR, and TCRdb's table has in-frame clones only and misses some. The sample contains fewer than 600,000 clones, about 80% of which appear only once. Sequenced material: PBMCs. The receptor set was obtained from a middle-aged woman in good health. Some clones in this sample may be carry-over from other donors' samples.

V and J are TRBV9 and TRBJ2-7; 8 positions match TRBD2. Germline CDR1 and CDR2: SGDLS and YYNGEE. The CDR3 has 17 residues. V dropped 0 bases and J dropped 6; count of bases not matched to a gene: 14. CDR3 loop: CASSVEGSGTWAGEQYF. The CDR3 nucleotides read TGTGCCAGCAGCGTAGAGGGTAGCGGGACTTGGGCAGGCGAGCAGTACTTC.

As DNA, the CDR3 is TGTGCCAGCAGCTTCCGGGACACCCATGCTGGGGAGACCCAGTACTTC. Translation gives CASSFRDTHAGETQYF. J is TRBJ2-5 and V is TRBV11-2, with D possibly matching TRBD1 (6 bases). The CDR3 consists of 16 residues. Deletions cut 3 bases from V and 5 bases from J, with 19 bases between. Germline loops: CDR1 SGHAT, CDR2 FQNNGV.

The rearrangement links TRBV10-1 to TRBJ2-3; D call uncertain. CDR1 and CDR2 from the germline V gene are WNHNN and SYGVQD (reference sequence). V gave up 4 bases and J gave up 2 bases, with 10 bases separating them. This CDR3 has 14 amino acids. CDR3 sequence: CASSVRQDTDTQYF. CDR3 nucleotide sequence: TGCGCCAGCAGTGTTAGGCAGGACACAGATACGCAGTATTTT.

This clone was counted a few times. CDR3 nucleotides: TGTGCCAGCAGCTTAGGGGTGGGGGAATACACTGAAGCTTTCTTT. It yields the protein CASSLGVGEYTEAFF. The J gene is TRBJ1-1, the V gene TRBV7-9; possible D gene TRBD1, 5 bases. The CDR3 is 15 residues long. Germline lookup yields CDR1 SEHNR and CDR2 FQNEAQ (reference sequence). Trimming removed 1 base from V and 3 bases from J, with 12 bases in between.

The V gene is TRBV10-3, the J gene TRBJ2-1, with D perhaps matching TRBD2 (6 bases). The CDR3 runs 15 residues. Per germline, CDR1 ENHRY and CDR2 SYGVKD. V was trimmed by 7 bases and J by 2 bases, leaving 15 bases between them. In DNA form, the CDR3 reads TGTGCCATCACCCAAACAGGAGGGCCCTACAATGAGCAGTTCTTC. It is translated as CAITQTGGPYNEQFF.

The genes are TRBV7-2 and TRBJ2-2; 9 nucleotides line up with TRBD2. The length of the CDR3 is 17 residues. Germline CDR1 is SGHTA and CDR2 is FQGNSA. V shed 5 bases and J 3 bases; nucleotides not matched to a gene: 10. CDR3 in DNA: TGTGCCAGCAGCCCCTCCGGGACTAGCACGTACACCGGGGAGCTGTTTTTT. Residues: CASSPSGTSTYTGELFF.

The rearrangement uses TRBV7-9 and TRBJ2-5, with a weak D call TRBD1 (7 bases). From germline, CDR1 is SEHNR and CDR2 FQNEAQ (reference sequence). This CDR3 has 15 amino acids. V dropped 3 bases and J dropped 4 bases, with 15 bases sitting between them. CDR3 protein: CASSLEGQGGETQYF. The DNA for the CDR3 is TGTGCCAGCAGCTTGGAAGGGCAGGGGGGAGAGACCCAGTACTTC. Using reference TRBV7-9 and TRBJ2-5 for the parts outside the CDR3, the full variable domain is DTGVSQNPRHKITKRGQNVTFRCDPISEHNRLYWYRQTLGQGPEFLTYFQNEAQLEKSRLLSDRFSAERPKGSFSTLEIQRTEQGDSAMYLCASSLEGQGGETQYFGPGTRLLVL.

The genes are TRBV27 and TRBJ2-2; D call uncertain. This CDR3 has 15 residues. Germline CDR1 reads MNHEY; CDR2 reads SMNVEV (reference sequence). Trimming removed 0 bases at V and 0 bases at J, with 5 bases between. For the CDR3, the DNA is TGTGCCAGCAGTTTATCTAGAGCGAACACCGGGGAGCTGTTTTTT. The encoded protein is CASSLSRANTGELFF.

The gene calls are TRBV28 and TRBJ1-2; D unresolved. Germline V CDR1 and CDR2: MDHEN, SYDVKM. CDR3 length: 15 residues. V lost 2 bases and J 4 bases, leaving 14 bases between the germline ends. The CDR3: CASSLVWVGFYGYTF. DNA for the CDR3: TGTGCCAGCAGTTTAGTTTGGGTCGGATTCTATGGCTACACCTTC.

The chain has TRBV2 and TRBJ2-5; TRBD1 might be the D (6 bases). The CDR3 is 14 residues long. V lost 6 bases and J lost 1, with 12 bases in between. Germline V gene sequence: CDR1 SNHLY, CDR2 FYNNEI. The CDR3 sequence: CASRADRLQETQYF. The CDR3 nucleotides read TGTGCCAGCAGAGCCGACAGGCTCCAAGAGACCCAGTACTTC.

The chain uses TRBV13 and TRBJ2-1, with 9 bases aligning to TRBD2. This CDR3 comprises 15 residues. Germline V lookup: CDR1 PRHDT, CDR2 FYEKMQ (reference sequence). With 5 bases clipped from V and 6 bases from J, the junction kept 8 bases outside the gene matches. The DNA for the CDR3 is TGTGCCAGCAGCCTTCTAGCGGGATCGGTCAATGAGCAGTTCTTC. Protein sequence: CASSLLAGSVNEQFF.

The rearrangement uses TRBV6-5 and TRBJ2-1, with 8 bases identical to TRBD2. V lost 6 bases and J lost 3; bases outside the gene matches: 7. Germline-derived CDR1 and CDR2 are MNHEY and SVGAGI. This CDR3 is built from 15 residues. DNA of the CDR3: TGTGCCAGCAGGAGATCGGGAGGGCTCTACAATGAGCAGTTCTTC. This encodes CASRRSGGLYNEQFF.

CDR3 sequence reads: CASSEEGPASWSPLHF. CDR3 DNA sequence: TGTGCCAGCAGCGAGGAGGGACCCGCATCCTGGTCACCCCTCCACTTT. V is TRBV9 and J is TRBJ1-6, with D perhaps TRBD1 (5 bases). Germline V gives CDR1 SGDLS, CDR2 YYNGEE. This CDR3 is 16 amino acids long. The V and J ends lost 3 bases and 10 bases respectively, with 20 bases between them.

The rearrangement links TRBV14 to TRBJ2-1; no definite D call. V gave up 3 bases and J gave up 4 bases, with 10 bases separating them. CDR3 length equals 14 residues. CDR1 and CDR2 (germline): SGHDN, FVKESK. The CDR3 loop is CASSQRRVYNEQFF. The CDR3 DNA follows: TGTGCCAGCAGCCAGCGAAGGGTATACAATGAGCAGTTCTTC.

This clone was recorded a few times. The rearrangement uses TRBV7-2 and TRBJ2-7, with TRBD2 identical over 14 bases. Per the germline V gene, CDR1 is SGHTA and CDR2 is FQGNSA. The CDR3 extends over 19 amino acids. V trimming: 5 bases; J trimming: 5 bases; junction bases outside the gene matches: 17. The CDR3 bases are TGTGCCAGCAGCAATCCCGGGACTAGCGGGGGAGGGGGAATCCACGAGCAGTACTTC. Amino acids: CASSNPGTSGGGGIHEQYF.

The chain joins TRBV7-6 to TRBJ1-1, with TRBD1 as a possible D gene (5 bases). V dropped 1 base and J dropped 3 bases, with 12 bases sitting between them. Germline CDR1 and CDR2: SGHVS and FNYEAQ. CDR3 size: 15 residues. The DNA for the CDR3 is TGTGCCAGCAGCTTAGGGCAGGGTACGGACACTGAAGCTTTCTTT. Residues: CASSLGQGTDTEAFF.

The sample holds one count of this clone. This chain links TRBV5-4 with TRBJ2-1; D may be TRBD2 (5 bases). The CDR3 is made up of 15 amino acids. Germline CDR1 and CDR2: SGHNT and YYREEE (reference sequence). V was pared by 5 bases and J by 0 bases, with 12 bases between. CDR3 region: CASSRGTSSYNEQFF. In DNA form, the CDR3 reads TGTGCCAGCAGTCGGGGTACTAGCTCCTACAATGAGCAGTTCTTC.

There are a few counts of this clone. The rearrangement uses TRBV7-9 and TRBJ2-7; unclear D gene. Germline loops: CDR1 SEHNR, CDR2 FQNEAQ (reference sequence). V was shortened by 4 bases and J by 4 bases, with 14 bases between the two germline ends. The CDR3 totals 14 residues. This chain's CDR3 is CASSYRAQSYEQYF. In DNA form, the CDR3 reads TGTGCCAGCAGCTACCGAGCTCAGAGTTACGAGCAGTACTTC. The full variable domain, completed using reference TRBV7-9 and TRBJ2-7, is DTGVSQNPRHKITKRGQNVTFRCDPISEHNRLYWYRQTLGQGPEFLTYFQNEAQLEKSRLLSDRFSAERPKGSFSTLEIQRTEQGDSAMYLCASSYRAQSYEQYFGPGTRLTVT.